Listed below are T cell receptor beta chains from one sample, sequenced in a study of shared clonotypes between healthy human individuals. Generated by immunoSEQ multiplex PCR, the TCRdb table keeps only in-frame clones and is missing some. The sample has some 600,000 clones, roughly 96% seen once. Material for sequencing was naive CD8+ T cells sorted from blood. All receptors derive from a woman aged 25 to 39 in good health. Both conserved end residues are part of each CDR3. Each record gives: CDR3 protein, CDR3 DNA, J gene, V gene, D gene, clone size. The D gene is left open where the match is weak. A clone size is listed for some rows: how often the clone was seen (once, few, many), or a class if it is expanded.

CDR3aa: CASRPGLAGELFF
CDR3nt: TGCGCCAGCAGACCTGGACTAGCCGGGGAGCTGTTTTTT
j_gene: TRBJ2-2
v_gene: TRBV10-2
d_gene: TRBD2
abundance: NA

CDR3aa: CASGDLVASETQYF
CDR3nt: TGTGCCAGCGGGGACCTAGTTGCTTCGGAGACCCAGTACTTC
j_gene: TRBJ2-5
v_gene: TRBV2
d_gene: NA
abundance: once

CDR3aa: CASNDRDRAYEQYF
CDR3nt: TGTGCCAGCAACGACCGGGACAGGGCCTACGAGCAGTACTTC
j_gene: TRBJ2-7
v_gene: TRBV7-9
d_gene: TRBD1
abundance: NA

CDR3aa: CASSYGFYEQYF
CDR3nt: TGTGCCAGCAGTTACGGGTTCTACGAGCAGTACTTC
j_gene: TRBJ2-7
v_gene: TRBV6-6
d_gene: NA
abundance: once

CDR3aa: CASSYGWDTEAFF
CDR3nt: TGTGCCAGCAGCTATGGGTGGGACACTGAAGCTTTCTTT
j_gene: TRBJ1-1
v_gene: TRBV13
d_gene: NA
abundance: NA

CDR3aa: CASSIGMNTEAFF
CDR3nt: TGTGCCAGCAGTATAGGCATGAACACTGAAGCTTTCTTT
j_gene: TRBJ1-1
v_gene: TRBV6-6
d_gene: NA
abundance: NA

CDR3aa: CASSHTSGRARDTQYF
CDR3nt: TGCGCCAGCAGCCACACTAGCGGGAGGGCCAGAGATACGCAGTATTTT
j_gene: TRBJ2-3
v_gene: TRBV4-1
d_gene: TRBD2
abundance: NA

CDR3aa: CSALQERTQYF
CDR3nt: TGCAGTGCTTTACAAGAGCGGACCCAGTACTTC
j_gene: TRBJ2-5
v_gene: TRBV20-1
d_gene: NA
abundance: NA

CDR3aa: CASSHGNTIYF
CDR3nt: TGTGCCAGCAGTCATGGAAACACCATATATTTT
j_gene: TRBJ1-3
v_gene: TRBV2
d_gene: NA
abundance: NA

CDR3aa: CASRSQGGITGELFF
CDR3nt: TGTGCCAGCCGATCTCAGGGTGGTATCACCGGGGAGCTGTTTTTT
j_gene: TRBJ2-2
v_gene: TRBV7-2
d_gene: NA
abundance: NA

CDR3aa: CASSLGPGLYNEQFF
CDR3nt: TGTGCCAGCAGCTTAGGGCCAGGGCTCTACAATGAGCAGTTCTTC
j_gene: TRBJ2-1
v_gene: TRBV11-2
d_gene: NA
abundance: NA

CDR3aa: CASSLRDRGTYEQYF
CDR3nt: TGTGCCAGCAGCTTAAGGGACAGGGGAACCTACGAGCAGTACTTC
j_gene: TRBJ2-7
v_gene: TRBV7-2
d_gene: TRBD1
abundance: NA

CDR3aa: CASIAGPDTQYF
CDR3nt: TGTGCCAGCATTGCGGGGCCAGATACGCAGTATTTT
j_gene: TRBJ2-3
v_gene: TRBV2
d_gene: NA
abundance: NA

CDR3aa: CASSVDDGSWFMEQFF
CDR3nt: TGTGCCAGCAGCGTAGATGACGGGAGTTGGTTTATGGAGCAGTTCTTC
j_gene: TRBJ2-1
v_gene: TRBV9
d_gene: NA
abundance: NA

CDR3aa: CASSQDPGATGELFF
CDR3nt: TGCGCCAGCAGCCAAGATCCCGGGGCAACCGGGGAGCTGTTTTTT
j_gene: TRBJ2-2
v_gene: TRBV4-1
d_gene: NA
abundance: NA

CDR3aa: CASSLGQGSYEQYF
CDR3nt: TGTGCCAGCAGCTTGGGACAGGGCTCATACGAGCAGTACTTC
j_gene: TRBJ2-7
v_gene: TRBV5-4
d_gene: TRBD1
abundance: NA

CDR3aa: CASSKQNTGELFF
CDR3nt: TGTGCCAGCAGCAAACAGAACACCGGGGAGCTGTTTTTT
j_gene: TRBJ2-2
v_gene: TRBV11-2
d_gene: NA
abundance: NA

CDR3aa: CASSYGQGVGYTF
CDR3nt: TGTGCCAGCAGTTACGGACAGGGTGTCGGCTACACCTTC
j_gene: TRBJ1-2
v_gene: TRBV6-5
d_gene: TRBD1
abundance: NA

CDR3aa: CASSTTSGHSYEQYF
CDR3nt: TGTGCCAGTAGTACTACTAGCGGGCACTCCTACGAGCAGTACTTC
j_gene: TRBJ2-7
v_gene: TRBV19
d_gene: TRBD2
abundance: NA

CDR3aa: CASSPPGLAGGWETQYF
CDR3nt: TGTGCCAGCAGCCCCCCGGGACTAGCGGGAGGATGGGAGACCCAGTACTTC
j_gene: TRBJ2-5
v_gene: TRBV13
d_gene: TRBD2
abundance: NA

CDR3aa: CASSDLAGWYGYTF
CDR3nt: TGTGCCAGCAGTGATTTGGCAGGGTGGTATGGCTACACCTTC
j_gene: TRBJ1-2
v_gene: TRBV25-1
d_gene: NA
abundance: NA

CDR3aa: CASSPRSNEQFF
CDR3nt: TGTGCCAGCAGCCCCCGATCTAATGAGCAGTTCTTC
j_gene: TRBJ2-1
v_gene: TRBV28
d_gene: NA
abundance: NA

CDR3aa: CASSLLAGGVYEQYF
CDR3nt: TGTGCCAGCAGTTTACTAGCGGGAGGCGTATACGAGCAGTACTTC
j_gene: TRBJ2-7
v_gene: TRBV27
d_gene: TRBD2
abundance: NA

CDR3aa: CASSSTGAGEQFF
CDR3nt: TGTGCCAGCAGTTCGACAGGGGCGGGTGAGCAGTTCTTC
j_gene: TRBJ2-1
v_gene: TRBV28
d_gene: TRBD1
abundance: few

CDR3aa: CASSQGEGTVDSYEQYF
CDR3nt: TGCGCCAGCAGCCAAGGAGAGGGTACGGTCGACTCCTACGAGCAGTACTTC
j_gene: TRBJ2-7
v_gene: TRBV4-1
d_gene: NA
abundance: NA

CDR3aa: CASSHPGSQETQYF
CDR3nt: TGTGCCAGCAGTCACCCGGGCAGCCAAGAGACCCAGTACTTC
j_gene: TRBJ2-5
v_gene: TRBV7-6
d_gene: NA
abundance: NA

CDR3aa: CASSLATGQAVF
CDR3nt: TGCGCCAGCAGCTTGGCTACGGGACAGGCTGTTTTT
j_gene: TRBJ2-2
v_gene: TRBV5-1
d_gene: TRBD1
abundance: NA